The rows below give T cell receptor beta chains drawn from one sample of a study of blood T cell repertoires in COVID-19. Here immunoSEQ multiplex PCR was the method, and the copy in TCRdb shows in-frame clones only, minus some. This table has just under 350,000 clones, around 87% appearing once. The specimen sequenced was peripheral blood. The origin of the receptors is a woman in her 50s with COVID-19, enrolled during active disease. The CDR3 runs from the conserved cysteine through the conserved F or W.

TRBV2	TRBJ1-1	CASGGDRAGRTEAFF
TRBV5-4	TRBJ1-2	CASTRGTDIANGYTF
TRBV19	TRBJ2-7	CASSMNQGASYEQYF
TRBV9	TRBJ1-3	CASSASVINTIYF
TRBV3-1/TRBV3-2	TRBJ2-3	CASSQFRQTDTQYF
TRBV4-3	TRBJ1-6	CASSHDQGTGASPLHF
TRBV19	TRBJ2-5	CASSIGLAQYQETQYF
TRBV5-6	TRBJ2-1	CASSLVRGYNEQFF
TRBV27	TRBJ1-1	CASSFGQTSEAFF
TRBV5-1	TRBJ2-7	CASSPGQTYEQYF
TRBV19	TRBJ2-5	CASRITGTETQYF
TRBV29-1	TRBJ1-1	CSGGGTNTEAFF
TRBV2	TRBJ1-3	CASSDRANTIYF
TRBV5-4	TRBJ2-7	CASSPRGAGPYEQYF
TRBV5-1	TRBJ1-2	CASSFIPPTGGYTF
TRBV11-3	TRBJ2-7	CASSLSREWHEQYF
TRBV19	TRBJ2-7	CASSITPAGVRYEQYF
TRBV30	TRBJ1-2	CASSIRGHRGYTF
TRBV6-5	TRBJ1-2	CASSPDIQRYGYTF
TRBV6-2/TRBV6-3	TRBJ1-1	CASSYVTGKMNTEAFF
TRBV2	TRBJ1-4	CASLKTGFNEKLFF
TRBV9	TRBJ2-3	CASSVFREGDTQYF
TRBV7-9	TRBJ1-6	CASSLPSSSPLHF
TRBV12-5	TRBJ2-7	CASGPLGRSYEQYF
TRBV7-2	TRBJ1-1	CASSLVEVLNTEAFF
TRBV6-5	TRBJ1-2	CASSRSQGAYGYTF
TRBV7-8	TRBJ1-5	CASSFVGSQPQHF